This T cell receptor beta chain was sequenced in a study of control samples from healthy donors and cancer patients. V dropped 3 bases and J dropped 4 bases, with 12 bases sitting between them. The CDR3 loop spans 14 amino acids. CDR1 and CDR2 from the germline V gene are LGHDT and YNNKEL (reference sequence). Generated by immunoSEQ multiplex PCR, the TCRdb table keeps only in-frame clones and is missing some. Of about 190,000 clones in the sample, over 80% are singletons; the top ten hold approximately 2%. The chain links TRBV3-1 (or the pseudogene TRBV3-2) to TRBJ2-5; D is perhaps TRBD2 (7 bases). The receptor was isolated from a man aged 25 to 40 in good health. Specimen: blood. The CDR3 spells CASSHGLGGETQYF. As DNA, the CDR3 is TGTGCCAGCAGCCATGGACTAGGGGGAGAGACCCAGTACTTC.